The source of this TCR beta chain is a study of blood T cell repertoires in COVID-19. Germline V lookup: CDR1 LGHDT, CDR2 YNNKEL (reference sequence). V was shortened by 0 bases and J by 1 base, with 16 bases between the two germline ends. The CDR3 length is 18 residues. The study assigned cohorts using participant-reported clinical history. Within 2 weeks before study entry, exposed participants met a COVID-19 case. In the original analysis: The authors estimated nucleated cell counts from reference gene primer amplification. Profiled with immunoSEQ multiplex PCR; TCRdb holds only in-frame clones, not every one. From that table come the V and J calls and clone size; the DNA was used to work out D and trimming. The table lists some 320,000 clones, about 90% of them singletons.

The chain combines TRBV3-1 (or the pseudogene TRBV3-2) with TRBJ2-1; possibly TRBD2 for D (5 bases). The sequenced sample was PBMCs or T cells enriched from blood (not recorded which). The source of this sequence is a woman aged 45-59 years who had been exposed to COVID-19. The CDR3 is CASSQDYPDGVSYNEQFF. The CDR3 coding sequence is TGTGCCAGCAGCCAAGATTACCCGGACGGGGTATCCTACAATGAGCAGTTCTTC.